This T cell receptor beta chain was recovered during a study of blood T cell repertoires in COVID-19. CDR1 ENHRY and CDR2 SYGVKD come from the germline V gene. This CDR3 is 13 amino acids long. Deletions cut 8 bases from V and 1 base from J, with 9 bases between. Assay: immunoSEQ multiplex PCR; the TCRdb copy retains only in-frame clones and omits some. Of over 100,000 clones in the sample, roughly 85% were seen once. The sequenced sample consisted of peripheral blood. The sequence was collected from an elderly man with acute or convalescent COVID-19. The rearrangement joins TRBV10-3 to TRBJ1-3; D is undetermined. CDR3 in amino acids: CAILRESGNTIYF. DNA of the CDR3: TGTGCCATCCTGAGGGAGTCTGGAAACACCATATATTTT.